These 6 T cell receptor beta chains were sequenced from one sample in a study of cytomegalovirus exposure and HLA in healthy donors. Primers for the PCR totalled 60 Vbeta and 13 Jbeta. Profiling relied on immunoSEQ multiplex PCR, and the TCRdb table lists in-frame clones only, not all of them. The sample features about 91,000 clones, with 3% to 4% in its top ten. The sequenced material came from PBMCs. These receptors were obtained from a woman in her twenties or thirties in good health and CMV-seronegative.

The rearrangement links TRBV29-1 to TRBJ2-7; 9 positions match TRBD1. The germline V gene has CDR1 SQVTM and CDR2 ANQGSEA. The junction had 7 bases not matched to a gene; V was cut back by 6 bases and J by 4 bases. The CDR3 is 13 residues long. The CDR3 region has the DNA TGCAGCGTACTGGACAGGGGTTGGTACGAGCAGTACTTC. It codes for CSVLDRGWYEQYF.

The V gene is TRBV7-8, the J gene TRBJ2-1; possibly TRBD1 for D (6 bases). Germline loops: CDR1 SGHVS, CDR2 FQNEAQ. CDR3 length: 13 amino acids. The V end was cut by 8 bases, the J end by 6 bases, with 14 bases between. The CDR3 DNA is TGTGCCAGCGAGACAGGTACGTTCAATGAGCAGTTCTTC. This sequence encodes CASETGTFNEQFF.

The chain carries TRBV7-3 and TRBJ2-1, with D tentatively TRBD2 (7 bases). This CDR3 is built from 14 residues. Germline V gene data show CDR1 as SGHTA and CDR2 as FQGTGA. V was pared by 7 bases and J by 9 bases, with 19 bases between. CDR3 region: CASTPGGGRVEQFF. The CDR3 coding sequence is TGTGCCAGCACCCCTGGAGGGGGGAGGGTTGAGCAGTTCTTC. Full variable domain (outside the CDR3, taken from reference TRBV7-3 and TRBJ2-1): GAGVSQTPSNKVTEKGKYVELRCDPISGHTALYWYRQSLGQGPEFLIYFQGTGAADDSGLPNDRFFAVRPEGSVSTLKIQRTERGDSAVYLCASTPGGGRVEQFFGPGTRLTVL.

The chain joins TRBV4-1 to TRBJ2-1, with D possibly being TRBD1 (6 bases). The CDR3 is 15 amino acids. The V end lost 0 bases, the J end lost 3 bases, and 9 bases lay between the germline ends. CDR1 and CDR2 from the germline V gene are MGHRA and YSYEKL. The chain's CDR3 is CASSQEGTYYNEQFF. CDR3 bases: TGCGCCAGCAGCCAAGAGGGGACATACTACAATGAGCAGTTCTTC.

The chain couples TRBV11-2 to TRBJ2-7; no definite D call. The germline CDR1 and CDR2 sequences are SGHAT and FQNNGV. Trimming took off 5 bases at V and 3 bases at J, with 8 bases between the two ends. This CDR3 is 12 amino acids long. In nucleotides, the CDR3 is TGTGCCAGCAGCACCAGTCTCTACGAGCAGTACTTC. It translates to CASSTSLYEQYF.

This chain joins TRBV15 and TRBJ2-1; 7 nucleotides match TRBD2. The CDR3 is made up of 17 amino acids. Germline lookup yields CDR1 LNHNV and CDR2 YYDKDF (reference sequence). The ends lost 0 bases at V and 9 bases at J; junction bases unmatched: 14. CDR3: CATSRELRTRKGSEQFF. In DNA, the CDR3 is TGTGCCACCAGCAGAGAACTCCGGACTAGAAAAGGTAGTGAGCAGTTCTTC.